These 20 T cell receptor beta chains came from one sample sequenced in a study of T cell responses to AZD1222 COVID-19 vaccine. TCRdb's table, derived via immunoSEQ multiplex PCR, lists solely in-frame clones and lacks some. The sample lists some 120,000 clones, about 92% seen once, with 2.5% to 3.5% in the top ten. Sequences were derived from peripheral blood, sampled on day 0 of AZD1222 vaccination. The receptors come from an adult in good health.

The V call is TRBV5-5, the J call TRBJ1-6, with D unresolved. Deletions cut 0 bases from V and 10 bases from J, with 5 bases between. Germline loops: CDR1 SGHKS, CDR2 YYEKEE (reference sequence). CDR3 size: 12 residues. CDR3 in amino acids: CASSLDPSPLHF. In DNA form, the CDR3 reads TGTGCCAGCAGCTTGGATCCCTCACCCCTCCACTTT. The complete variable domain, with remaining parts taken from reference TRBV5-5 and TRBJ1-6, reads DAGVTQSPTHLIKTRGQQVTLRCSPISGHKSVSWYQQVLGQGPQFIFQYYEKEERGRGNFPDRFSARQFPNYSSELNVNALLLGDSALYLCASSLDPSPLHFGNGTRLTVT.

The CDR3 sequence: CATLAGQSSGANVLTF. The CDR3 nucleotides read TGTGCCACCTTAGCGGGACAGAGCTCTGGGGCCAACGTCCTGACTTTC. V usage is TRBV10-3 and J usage is TRBJ2-6; TRBD2 might be the D (8 bases). V lost 10 bases and J 0 bases, leaving 16 bases between the germline ends. The V gene's germline CDR1 is ENHRY and CDR2 SYGVKD. CDR3 length: 16 residues.

The gene calls are TRBV15 and TRBJ1-2; D uncertain. Germline lookup yields CDR1 LNHNV and CDR2 YYDKDF (reference sequence). The CDR3 is 15 residues long. V lost 0 bases to trimming and J lost 3 bases, with 11 bases between them. CDR3 coding DNA: TGTGCCACCAGCAGAGAGGTCATCCAGGACTATGGCTACACCTTC. Amino acids: CATSREVIQDYGYTF.

The rearrangement joins TRBV9 to TRBJ2-2; perhaps D is TRBD1 or TRBD2 (5 bases each). Per the germline V gene, CDR1 is SGDLS and CDR2 is YYNGEE. Trimming took 3 bases from V and 3 from J, leaving 21 bases between them. The CDR3 spans 18 residues. CDR3 residues: CASSETGTPVTDTGELFF. DNA for the CDR3: TGTGCCAGCAGCGAAACCGGGACCCCCGTAACTGACACCGGGGAGCTGTTTTTT.

The chain couples TRBV3-1 (or the pseudogene TRBV3-2) to TRBJ2-3, with TRBD2 identical over 15 bases. The trim removed 3 bases at V and 6 bases at J, leaving 7 bases unmatched. The CDR3 totals 17 residues. Germline V gives CDR1 LGHDT, CDR2 YNNKEL (reference sequence). The CDR3 DNA follows: TGTGCCAGCAGCCAGATTTCCGGGACTAGCGGGAGGGATACGCAGTATTTT. Its protein product is CASSQISGTSGRDTQYF.

The count of this clone is one. The chain is built from TRBV6-5 and TRBJ1-5, with a tentative D call TRBD1 (5 bases). V was pared by 2 bases and J by 4 bases, with 12 bases between. CDR3 length: 15 residues. From germline, CDR1 is MNHEY and CDR2 SVGAGI. CDR3 residues: CASSYGTGPNQPQHF. In nucleotides, the CDR3 is TGTGCCAGCAGTTACGGGACCGGGCCAAATCAGCCCCAGCATTTT.

The rearrangement uses TRBV3-1 (or the pseudogene TRBV3-2) and TRBJ1-3, with unresolved D. V gave up 5 bases and J gave up 0 bases, with 8 bases separating them. Germline V gene data show CDR1 as LGHDT and CDR2 as YNNKEL (reference sequence). CDR3 length: 14 amino acids. Here the CDR3 reads CASSVVHSGNTIYF. In DNA form, the CDR3 reads TGTGCCAGCAGCGTCGTTCACTCTGGAAACACCATATATTTT.

The V gene is TRBV9, the J gene TRBJ1-6; possibly TRBD1 for D (5 bases). Germline V CDR1 and CDR2: SGDLS, YYNGEE. V lost 1 base, J lost 9 bases, and 14 bases lay in between. The CDR3 totals 15 residues. The CDR3 DNA follows: TGTGCCAGCAGCGTATCCAGGGAGGGTGGTTCACCCCTCCACTTT. Amino acids: CASSVSREGGSPLHF.

This chain uses TRBV2 with TRBJ1-5; perhaps TRBD1 as D (6 bases). The V gene's germline CDR1 is SNHLY and CDR2 FYNNEI. The CDR3 has 14 amino acids. Trimming took 9 bases from V and 6 from J, leaving 18 bases between them. CDR3 loop: CASRDNPISQPQHF. DNA of the CDR3: TGTGCCAGTAGGGACAACCCCATTAGTCAGCCCCAGCATTTT.

The genes are TRBV7-9 and TRBJ1-2; no reliable D call. Trimming pared 4 bases from V and 6 bases from J, leaving 15 bases between. Germline V lookup: CDR1 SEHNR, CDR2 FQNEAQ (reference sequence). The CDR3 has 14 residues. The CDR3: CASSYNPGKDGYTF. CDR3 bases: TGTGCCAGCAGCTACAACCCCGGGAAAGATGGCTACACCTTC. Full variable domain (remainder filled in from reference TRBV7-9 and TRBJ1-2): DTGVSQNPRHKITKRGQNVTFRCDPISEHNRLYWYRQTLGQGPEFLTYFQNEAQLEKSRLLSDRFSAERPKGSFSTLEIQRTEQGDSAMYLCASSYNPGKDGYTFGSGTRLTVV.

The rearrangement joins TRBV25-1 to TRBJ2-7; 7 positions match TRBD1. Germline assignment: CDR1 MGHDK and CDR2 SYGVNS. J lost 7 bases, V lost 4 bases, and 7 bases had no gene match. The length of the CDR3 is 13 residues. The CDR3 region has the DNA TGTGCCAGCAGTGGGGACAGCCCTGCGGAGCAGTACTTC. The encoded protein is CASSGDSPAEQYF.

The chain couples TRBV2 to TRBJ1-6, with 7 positions matching TRBD1. CDR1 is SNHLY, CDR2 FYNNEI, per germline. The CDR3 is 14 residues long. V gave up 10 bases and J gave up 8 bases; unmatched junction bases: 11. CDR3 residues: CATTRGQLYSPLHF. Written as DNA, the CDR3 is TGTGCCACCACCCGGGGACAGCTTTATTCACCCCTCCACTTT.

The chain has TRBV27 and TRBJ2-5; 7 bases are shared with TRBD1. The germline V gene has CDR1 MNHEY and CDR2 SMNVEV (reference sequence). The junction had 8 bases not matched to a gene; V was cut back by 5 bases and J by 2 bases. The CDR3 loop spans 15 amino acids. CDR3 nucleotides: TGTGCCAGCAGTCACTTACAGGGGTGGCAAGAGACCCAGTACTTC. Its translation: CASSHLQGWQETQYF.

J is TRBJ2-7 and V is TRBV12-2; the D call of TRBD1 is as the table states it, not checked on the DNA. TRBV12-2 represents a pseudogene. The CDR3 contains 14 residues. Here the CDR3 reads CASRHPGVGNEQYF. The CDR3 DNA reads TGTGCAAGTCGACATCCAGGGGTCGGCAACGAGCAGTACTTC.

This clone was picked up one time. The CDR3 DNA is TGTGCCAGCAGCCCCCACAGACTAGCGGGAGGTGATACGCAGTATTTT. It is translated as CASSPHRLAGGDTQYF. V usage is TRBV3-1 (or the pseudogene TRBV3-2) and J usage is TRBJ2-3, with 13 bases identical to TRBD2. Germline V gene data show CDR1 as LGHDT and CDR2 as YNNKEL (reference sequence). This CDR3 contains 16 residues. The J segment lost 6 bases and the V segment lost 4 bases, leaving 7 bases of the junction unmatched.

V and J are TRBV9 and TRBJ2-2; unclear D gene. Per germline, CDR1 SGDLS and CDR2 YYNGEE. This CDR3 has 14 residues. V was cut by 4 bases and J by 7 bases, with 14 bases left in between. CDR3 sequence: CASSFRTPVGELFF. The CDR3 DNA follows: TGTGCCAGCAGCTTCAGGACCCCGGTCGGGGAGCTGTTTTTT.

This sequence joins TRBV3-1 (or the pseudogene TRBV3-2) and TRBJ2-7; the match to TRBD2 covers 13 bases. In germline, CDR1 is LGHDT, CDR2 YNNKEL (reference sequence). V lost 4 bases, J lost 5 bases, and 8 bases stayed unmatched. The CDR3 extends over 16 amino acids. This CDR3 reads CASSLTSGRFVHEQYF. The CDR3 coding sequence is TGTGCCAGCAGCCTGACTAGCGGGAGGTTCGTCCACGAGCAGTACTTC.

The V and J genes are TRBV7-2 and TRBJ2-7; possibly TRBD1 for D (7 bases). The CDR3 consists of 14 residues. Trimming removed 3 bases from V and 6 bases from J, with 15 bases in between. Germline CDR1 SGHTA, CDR2 FQGNSA. The CDR3 is CASSFSGGSLEQYF. The CDR3 DNA reads as TGTGCCAGCAGCTTCTCAGGGGGGAGCCTCGAGCAGTACTTC. The whole variable domain, filled in from reference TRBV7-2 and TRBJ2-7, reads GAGVSQSPSNKVTEKGKDVELRCDPISGHTALYWYRQSLGQGLEFLIYFQGNSAPDKSGLPSDRFSAERTGGSVSTLTIQRTQQEDSAVYLCASSFSGGSLEQYFGPGTRLTVT.

For the CDR3, the DNA is TGTGCCAGCAGCACCACAGGTTTTAAGGAGCAGTTCTTC. The encoded protein is CASSTTGFKEQFF. This sequence joins TRBV11-2 and TRBJ2-1; D perhaps matches TRBD1 (5 bases). V lost 5 bases and J 10 bases, leaving 15 bases between the germline ends. Germline V gene data show CDR1 as SGHAT and CDR2 as FQNNGV. The CDR3 covers 13 residues.

The chain uses TRBV12-3 or TRBV12-4 and TRBJ1-2; D is undetermined. Trimming shortened V by 3 bases and J by 7 bases, and 9 bases separated the two germline ends. This CDR3 is 12 amino acids long. In DNA form, the CDR3 reads TGTGCCAGCAGTTTGTCCTCAGGTGGCTACACCTTC. Translating it yields CASSLSSGGYTF.